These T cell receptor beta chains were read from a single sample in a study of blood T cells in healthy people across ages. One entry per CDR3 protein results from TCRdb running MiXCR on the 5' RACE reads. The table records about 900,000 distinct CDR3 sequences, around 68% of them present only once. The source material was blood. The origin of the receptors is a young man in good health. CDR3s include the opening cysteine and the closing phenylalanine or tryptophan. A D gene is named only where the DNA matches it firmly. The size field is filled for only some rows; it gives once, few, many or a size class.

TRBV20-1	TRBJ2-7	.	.	CSAARSAYEQYF	TGCAGTGCAGCCCGGTCCGCCTACGAGCAGTACTTC
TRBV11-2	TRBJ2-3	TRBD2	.	CASSLVGGFRDTQYF	TGTGCCAGCAGCCTAGTGGGGGGGTTCAGAGATACGCAGTATTTT
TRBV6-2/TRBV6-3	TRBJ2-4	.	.	CASSLPTGAKNIQYF	TGTGCCAGCAGTTTACCTACCGGGGCCAAAAACATTCAGTACTTC
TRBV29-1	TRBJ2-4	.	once	CSVEGLDGNIQYF	TGCAGCGTTGAAGGCTTAGATGGTAACATTCAGTACTTC
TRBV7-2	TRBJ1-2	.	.	CASSLARGPLDGYTF	TGTGCCAGCAGCTTAGCAAGGGGACCCCTTGACGGCTACACCTTC
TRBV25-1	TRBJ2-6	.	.	CASSETGTANVLTF	TGTGCCAGCAGTGAGACAGGCACGGCCAACGTCCTGACTTTC
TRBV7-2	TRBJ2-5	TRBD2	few	CASSLAVASGGAQYF	TGTGCCAGCAGCTTAGCGGTCGCCAGCGGGGGGGCCCAGTACTTC
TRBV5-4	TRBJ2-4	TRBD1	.	CACTLGQGDRDIQYF	TGTGCCTGCACCCTAGGACAGGGGGACAGGGACATTCAGTACTTC
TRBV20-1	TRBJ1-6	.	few	CSARRQAVNSPLHF	TGCAGTGCTAGGAGACAAGCCGTAAATTCACCCCTCCACTTT
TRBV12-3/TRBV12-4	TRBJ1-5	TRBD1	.	CASSPGTAINQPQHF	TGTGCCAGCAGTCCCGGGACAGCCATCAATCAGCCCCAGCATTTT
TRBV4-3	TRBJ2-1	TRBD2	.	CASTYGLAGGPSYNEQFF	TGCGCCAGCACCTATGGGCTAGCGGGGGGGCCATCCTACAATGAGCAGTTCTTC
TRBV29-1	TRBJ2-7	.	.	CSVGLPGEQYF	TGCAGCGTGGGGCTACCAGGGGAGCAGTACTTC
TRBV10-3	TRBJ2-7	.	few	CAISITSSAYEQYF	TGTGCCATCAGCATAACTAGCAGCGCCTACGAGCAGTACTTC
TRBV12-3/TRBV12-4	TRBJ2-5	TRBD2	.	CASSLFGETSSQETQYF	TGTGCCAGCAGTTTGTTCGGGGAGACTAGCAGCCAAGAGACCCAGTACTTC
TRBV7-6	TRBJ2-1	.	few	CASSLEAWPYHNEQFF	TGTGCCAGCAGCTTAGAAGCATGGCCTTACCACAATGAGCAGTTCTTC
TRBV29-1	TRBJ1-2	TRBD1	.	CSVGDRGQGYTF	TGCAGCGTTGGGGACAGGGGGCAAGGCTACACCTTC
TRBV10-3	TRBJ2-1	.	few	CAISESGYNEQFF	TGTGCCATCAGTGAGTCTGGGTACAATGAGCAGTTCTTC
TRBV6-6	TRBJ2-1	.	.	CASSPRDNNEQFF	TGTGCCAGCAGTCCCCGGGACAACAATGAGCAGTTCTTC
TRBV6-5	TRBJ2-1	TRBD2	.	CASSYSPSGLYNEQFF	TGTGCCAGCAGTTACTCCCCTAGCGGACTTTACAATGAGCAGTTCTTC
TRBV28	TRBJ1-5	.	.	CASSLTQGHQPQHF	TGTGCCAGCAGTTTAACGCAGGGACATCAGCCCCAGCATTTT
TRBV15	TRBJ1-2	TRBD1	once	CATSIPGQLSYGYTF	TGTGCCACCAGCATTCCGGGACAGCTTTCCTATGGCTACACCTTC
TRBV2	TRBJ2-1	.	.	CASKKTLVGGPGEQFF	TGTGCCAGCAAAAAGACACTAGTGGGGGGGCCAGGGGAGCAGTTCTTC
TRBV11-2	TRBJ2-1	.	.	CASGQGSYNEQFF	TGTGCCAGCGGTCAGGGGTCCTACAATGAGCAGTTCTTC
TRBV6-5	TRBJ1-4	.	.	CASSYSSPPTNEKLFF	TGTGCCAGCAGTTACTCCTCACCTCCAACTAATGAAAAACTGTTTTTT
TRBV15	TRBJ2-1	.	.	CATSKAAPQGGDEQFF	TGTGCCACCAGCAAGGCGGCCCCACAGGGTGGGGATGAGCAGTTCTTC
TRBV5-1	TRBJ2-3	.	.	CASSPNWGAMGTDTQYF	TGCGCCAGCAGCCCAAATTGGGGGGCCATGGGCACAGATACGCAGTATTTT
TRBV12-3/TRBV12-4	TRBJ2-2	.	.	CASSQDRTNTGELFF	TGTGCCAGCAGTCAAGACAGAACGAACACCGGGGAGCTGTTTTTT
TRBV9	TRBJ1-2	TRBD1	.	CASSGQGAFGYTF	TGTGCCAGCAGCGGACAGGGGGCTTTTGGCTACACCTTC
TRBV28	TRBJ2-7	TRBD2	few	CASSQTGGGRYEQYF	TGTGCCAGCAGCCAGACCGGGGGAGGGAGGTACGAGCAGTACTTC
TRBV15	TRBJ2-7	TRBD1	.	CATEPGQGAYEQYF	TGTGCCACCGAGCCGGGACAGGGGGCCTACGAGCAGTACTTC
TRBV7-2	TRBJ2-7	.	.	CASSLGGRSPYEQYF	TGTGCCAGCAGCTTAGGGGGGAGGAGCCCCTACGAGCAGTACTTC
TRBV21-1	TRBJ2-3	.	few	CASSLRRSTDTQYF	TGTGCCAGCAGCTTGCGCCGCAGCACAGATACGCAGTATTTT
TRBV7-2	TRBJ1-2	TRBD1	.	CANSFRGGADYGYTF	TGTGCCAACAGCTTCAGAGGGGGCGCAGACTATGGCTACACCTTC
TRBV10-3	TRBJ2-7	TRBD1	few	CAIQGAYNEQYF	TGTGCCATTCAGGGGGCCTACAATGAGCAGTACTTC
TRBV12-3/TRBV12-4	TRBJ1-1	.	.	CASTEQASEAFF	TGTGCCAGCACCGAGCAGGCTAGTGAAGCTTTCTTT
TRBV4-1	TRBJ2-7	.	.	CASSQDLGRTDEQYF	TGCGCCAGCAGCCAAGATCTGGGCAGGACCGACGAGCAGTACTTC
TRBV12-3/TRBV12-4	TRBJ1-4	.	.	CASSPGTYDLFF	TGTGCCAGCAGTCCCGGGACCTACGACCTGTTTTTT
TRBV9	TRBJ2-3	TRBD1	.	CASSVGTGGTSSTDMQYF	TGTGCCAGCAGCGTTGGGACAGGAGGCACGTCTAGCACAGATATGCAGTATTTT
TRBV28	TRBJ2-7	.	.	CASSLFPGTTYEQYF	TGTGCCAGCAGTTTGTTTCCCGGGACAACCTACGAGCAGTACTTC
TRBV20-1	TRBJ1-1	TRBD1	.	CSASGGQDTEAFF	TGCAGTGCATCAGGGGGCCAAGATACTGAAGCTTTCTTT
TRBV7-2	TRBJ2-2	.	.	CASSPLGRVNTGELFF	TGTGCCAGCAGCCCTCTCGGCCGAGTGAACACCGGGGAGCTGTTTTTT
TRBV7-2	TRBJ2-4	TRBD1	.	CASSQGQGARNIQYF	TGTGCCAGCAGCCAGGGACAGGGGGCCAGGAACATTCAGTACTTC
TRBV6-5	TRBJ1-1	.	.	CASSYGDLLNTEAFF	TGTGCCAGCAGTTACGGGGACCTATTGAACACTGAAGCTTTCTTT
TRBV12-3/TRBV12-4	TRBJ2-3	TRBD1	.	CASSLSGGGTDTQYF	TGTGCCAGCAGTTTGTCAGGGGGCGGGACAGATACGCAGTATTTT
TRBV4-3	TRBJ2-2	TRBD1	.	CASSQDRDRGTGELFF	TGCGCCAGCAGCCAAGATAGGGACAGGGGAACCGGGGAGCTGTTTTTT
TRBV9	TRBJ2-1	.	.	CASSVASGLNEQFF	TGTGCCAGCAGCGTAGCCTCCGGTCTCAATGAGCAGTTCTTC
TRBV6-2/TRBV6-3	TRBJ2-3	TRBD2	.	CASRLAVFTDTQYF	TGTGCCAGCAGACTAGCGGTGTTTACAGATACGCAGTATTTT
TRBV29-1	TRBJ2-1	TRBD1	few	CSVLLDRGGEQFF	TGCAGCGTTTTACTCGACAGGGGAGGCGAGCAGTTCTTC
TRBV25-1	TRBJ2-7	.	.	CATAPGLGAYEQYF	TGTGCAACGGCCCCCGGACTGGGGGCCTACGAGCAGTACTTC